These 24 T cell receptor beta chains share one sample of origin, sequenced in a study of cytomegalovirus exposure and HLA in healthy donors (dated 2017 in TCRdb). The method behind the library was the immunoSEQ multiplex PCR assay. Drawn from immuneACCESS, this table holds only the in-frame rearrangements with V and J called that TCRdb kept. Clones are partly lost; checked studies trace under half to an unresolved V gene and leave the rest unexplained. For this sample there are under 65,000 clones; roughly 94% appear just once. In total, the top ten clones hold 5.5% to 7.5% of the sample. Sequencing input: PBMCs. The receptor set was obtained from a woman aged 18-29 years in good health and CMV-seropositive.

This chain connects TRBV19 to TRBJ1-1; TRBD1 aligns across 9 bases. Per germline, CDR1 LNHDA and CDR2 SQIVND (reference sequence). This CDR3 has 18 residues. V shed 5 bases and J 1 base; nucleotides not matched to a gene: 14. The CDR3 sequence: CASSGGAGQGDSNTEAFF. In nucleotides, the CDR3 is TGTGCCAGTAGTGGCGGGGCGGGACAGGGTGACTCGAACACTGAAGCTTTCTTT. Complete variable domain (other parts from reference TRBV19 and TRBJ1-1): DGGITQSPKYLFRKEGQNVTLSCEQNLNHDAMYWYRQDPGQGLRLIYYSQIVNDFQKGDIAEGYSVSREKKESFPLTVTSAQKNPTAFYLCASSGGAGQGDSNTEAFFGQGTRLTVV.

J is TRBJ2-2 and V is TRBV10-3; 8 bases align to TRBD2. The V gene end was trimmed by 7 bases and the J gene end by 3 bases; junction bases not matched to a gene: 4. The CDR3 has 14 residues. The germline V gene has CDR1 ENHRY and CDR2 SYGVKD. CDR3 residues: CAIKRAGDTGELFF. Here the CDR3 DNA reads TGTGCCATCAAACGAGCGGGAGACACCGGGGAGCTGTTTTTT.

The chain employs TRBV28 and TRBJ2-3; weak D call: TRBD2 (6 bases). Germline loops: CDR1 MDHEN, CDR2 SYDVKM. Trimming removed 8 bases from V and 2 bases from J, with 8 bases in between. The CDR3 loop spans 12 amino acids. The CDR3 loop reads CASLAPTDTQYF. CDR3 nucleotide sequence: TGTGCCAGCCTAGCGCCCACAGATACGCAGTATTTT.

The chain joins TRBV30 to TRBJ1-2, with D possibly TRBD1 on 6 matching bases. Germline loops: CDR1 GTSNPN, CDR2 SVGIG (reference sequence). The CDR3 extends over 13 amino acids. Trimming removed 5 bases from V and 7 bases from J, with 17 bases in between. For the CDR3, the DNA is TGTGCCTGGGAACAGGGAGAGTTAGGTGGCTACACCTTC. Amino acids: CAWEQGELGGYTF.

The CDR3 here is CASSPGLAGVISQETQYF. CDR3 sequence (DNA): TGCGCCAGCAGCCCCGGACTAGCGGGAGTTATTTCCCAAGAGACCCAGTACTTC. This chain joins TRBV4-1 and TRBJ2-5; TRBD2 agrees at 13 bases. V gave up 4 bases and J gave up 1 base; unmatched junction bases: 9. The CDR3 has 18 residues. Germline loops: CDR1 MGHRA, CDR2 YSYEKL.

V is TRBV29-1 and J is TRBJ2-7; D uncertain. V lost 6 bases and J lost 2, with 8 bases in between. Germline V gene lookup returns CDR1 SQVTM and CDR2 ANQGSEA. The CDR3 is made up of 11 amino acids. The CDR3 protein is CSVLETYEQYF. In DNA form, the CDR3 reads TGCAGCGTCCTGGAGACCTACGAGCAGTACTTC.

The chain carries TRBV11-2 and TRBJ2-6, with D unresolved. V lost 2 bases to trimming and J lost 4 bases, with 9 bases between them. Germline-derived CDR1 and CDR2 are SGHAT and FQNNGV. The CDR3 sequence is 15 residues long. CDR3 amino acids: CASSLTYHGANVLTF. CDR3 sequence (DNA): TGTGCCAGCAGCTTAACATATCACGGGGCCAACGTCCTGACTTTC. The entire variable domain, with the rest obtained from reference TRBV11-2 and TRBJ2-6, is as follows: EAGVAQSPRYKIIEKRQSVAFWCNPISGHATLYWYQQILGQGPKLLIQFQNNGVVDDSQLPKDRFSAERLKGVDSTLKIQPAKLEDSAVYLCASSLTYHGANVLTFGAGSRLTVL.

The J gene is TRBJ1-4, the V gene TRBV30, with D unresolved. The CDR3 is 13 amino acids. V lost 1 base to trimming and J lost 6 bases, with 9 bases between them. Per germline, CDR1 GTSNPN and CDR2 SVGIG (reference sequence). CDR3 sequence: CAWSANSDEKLFF. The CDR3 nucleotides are TGTGCCTGGAGTGCAAACTCGGATGAAAAACTGTTTTTT.

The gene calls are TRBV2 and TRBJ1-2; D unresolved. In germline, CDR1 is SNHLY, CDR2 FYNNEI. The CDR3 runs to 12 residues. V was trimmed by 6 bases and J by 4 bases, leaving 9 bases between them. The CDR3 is CASSEGGYGYTF. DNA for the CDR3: TGTGCCAGCAGCGAGGGCGGCTATGGCTACACCTTC. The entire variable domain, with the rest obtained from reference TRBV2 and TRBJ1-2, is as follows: EPEVTQTPSHQVTQMGQEVILRCVPISNHLYFYWYRQILGQKVEFLVSFYNNEISEKSEIFDDQFSVERPDGSNFTLKIRSTKLEDSAMYFCASSEGGYGYTFGSGTRLTVV.

The CDR3 region has the DNA TGCGCCAGCAGCTTGACTGGACTAGCGGGAGTCTACGAGCAGTACTTC. Translated: CASSLTGLAGVYEQYF. V usage is TRBV5-1 and J usage is TRBJ2-7, with 13 bases that match TRBD2. The CDR3 has 16 amino acids. Germline-derived CDR1 and CDR2 are SGHRS and YFSETQ. After removal of 1 base from V and 3 bases from J, the junction contained 4 bases not matched to a gene.

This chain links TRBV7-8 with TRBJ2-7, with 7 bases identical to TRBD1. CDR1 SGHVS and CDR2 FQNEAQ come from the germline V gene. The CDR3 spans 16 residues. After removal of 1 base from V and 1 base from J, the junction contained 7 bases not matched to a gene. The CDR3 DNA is TGTGCCAGCAGCTTAGGAGTCGGGACAGCGTCCTACGAGCAGTACTTC. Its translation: CASSLGVGTASYEQYF.

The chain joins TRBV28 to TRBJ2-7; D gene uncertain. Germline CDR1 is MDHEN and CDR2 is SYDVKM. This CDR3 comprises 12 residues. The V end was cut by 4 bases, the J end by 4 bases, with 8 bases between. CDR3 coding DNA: TGTGCCAGCAGTTCCCATACTTACGAGCAGTACTTC. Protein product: CASSSHTYEQYF. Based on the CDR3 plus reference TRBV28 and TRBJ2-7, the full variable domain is DVKVTQSSRYLVKRTGEKVFLECVQDMDHENMFWYRQDPGLGLRLIYFSYDVKMKEKGDIPEGYSVSREKKERFSLILESASTNQTSMYLCASSSHTYEQYFGPGTRLTVT.

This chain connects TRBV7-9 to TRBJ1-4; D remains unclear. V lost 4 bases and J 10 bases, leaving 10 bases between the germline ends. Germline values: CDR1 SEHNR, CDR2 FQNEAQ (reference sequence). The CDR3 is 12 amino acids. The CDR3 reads CASSSRSGKLFF. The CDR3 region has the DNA TGTGCCAGCAGCTCTAGGTCGGGAAAACTGTTTTTT. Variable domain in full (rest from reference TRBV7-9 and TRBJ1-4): DTGVSQNPRHKITKRGQNVTFRCDPISEHNRLYWYRQTLGQGPEFLTYFQNEAQLEKSRLLSDRFSAERPKGSFSTLEIQRTEQGDSAMYLCASSSRSGKLFFGSGTQLSVL.

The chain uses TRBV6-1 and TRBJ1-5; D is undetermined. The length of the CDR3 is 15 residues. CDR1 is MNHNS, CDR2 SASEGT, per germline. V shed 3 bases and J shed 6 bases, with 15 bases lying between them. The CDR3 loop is CASSDVEGGVQPQHF. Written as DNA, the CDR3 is TGTGCCAGCAGTGACGTCGAAGGAGGAGTTCAGCCCCAGCATTTT.

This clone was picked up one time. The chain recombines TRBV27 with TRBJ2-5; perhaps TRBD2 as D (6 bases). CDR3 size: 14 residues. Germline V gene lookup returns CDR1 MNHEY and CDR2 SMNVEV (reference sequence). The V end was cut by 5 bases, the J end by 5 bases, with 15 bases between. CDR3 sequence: CASSAGLARETQYF. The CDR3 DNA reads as TGTGCCAGCAGTGCGGGGCTAGCGAGGGAGACCCAGTACTTC.

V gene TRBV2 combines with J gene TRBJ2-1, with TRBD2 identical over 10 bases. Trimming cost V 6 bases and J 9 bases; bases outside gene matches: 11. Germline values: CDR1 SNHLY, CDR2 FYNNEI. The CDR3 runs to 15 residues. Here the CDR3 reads CASRFTSGAIREQFF. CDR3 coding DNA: TGTGCCAGCAGGTTCACTAGCGGGGCGATTCGTGAGCAGTTCTTC.

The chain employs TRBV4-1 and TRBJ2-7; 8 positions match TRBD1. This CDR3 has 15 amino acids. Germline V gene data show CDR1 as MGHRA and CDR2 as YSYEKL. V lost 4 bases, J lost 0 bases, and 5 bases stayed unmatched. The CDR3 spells CASSRLGTGSYEQYF. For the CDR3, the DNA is TGCGCCAGCAGCCGTCTAGGGACAGGCTCCTACGAGCAGTACTTC.

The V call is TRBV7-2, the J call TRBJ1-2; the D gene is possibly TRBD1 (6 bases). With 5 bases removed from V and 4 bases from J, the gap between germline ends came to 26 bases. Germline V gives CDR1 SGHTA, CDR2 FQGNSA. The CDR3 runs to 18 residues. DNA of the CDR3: TGTGCCAGCAGCGGCAGGGGTTTTAAACAAAGATCGGTCTATGGCTACACCTTC. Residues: CASSGRGFKQRSVYGYTF.

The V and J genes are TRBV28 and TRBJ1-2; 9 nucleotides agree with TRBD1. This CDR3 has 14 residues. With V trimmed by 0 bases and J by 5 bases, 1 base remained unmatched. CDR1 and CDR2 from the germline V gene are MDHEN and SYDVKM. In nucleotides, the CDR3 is TGTGCCAGCAGTTTATGGACAGGGGGGTATGGCTACACCTTC. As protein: CASSLWTGGYGYTF.

This chain's CDR3 is CASKVGRSSDYGYTF. CDR3 nucleotides: TGTGCCAGCAAAGTTGGCAGGTCTTCGGATTATGGCTACACCTTC. The J gene is TRBJ1-2, the V gene TRBV6-5; no firm D call. This CDR3 is built from 15 residues. Germline-derived CDR1 and CDR2 are MNHEY and SVGAGI. The V end lost 7 bases, the J end lost 5 bases, and 20 bases lay between the germline ends.

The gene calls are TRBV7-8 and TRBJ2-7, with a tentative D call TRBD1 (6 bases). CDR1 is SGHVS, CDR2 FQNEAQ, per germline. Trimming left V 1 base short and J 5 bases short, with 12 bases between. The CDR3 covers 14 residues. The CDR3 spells CASSLETGWNEQYF. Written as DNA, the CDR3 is TGTGCCAGCAGCTTAGAGACAGGTTGGAACGAGCAGTACTTC.

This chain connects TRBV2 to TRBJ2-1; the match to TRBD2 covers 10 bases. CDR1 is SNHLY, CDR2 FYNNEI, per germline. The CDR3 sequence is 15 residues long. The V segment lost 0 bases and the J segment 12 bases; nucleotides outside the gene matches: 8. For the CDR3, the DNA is TGTGCCAGCAGTGAAGCCTCTAGCGGGAGAGGCATGCAGTTCTTC. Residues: CASSEASSGRGMQFF.

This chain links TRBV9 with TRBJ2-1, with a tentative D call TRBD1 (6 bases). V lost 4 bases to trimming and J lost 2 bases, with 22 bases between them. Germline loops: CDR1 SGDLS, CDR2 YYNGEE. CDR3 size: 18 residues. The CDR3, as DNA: TGTGCCAGCAGCTCAAAAAAGAACCGGGACACAGCCTACAATGAGCAGTTCTTC. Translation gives CASSSKKNRDTAYNEQFF. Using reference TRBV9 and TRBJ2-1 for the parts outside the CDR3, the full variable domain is DSGVTQTPKHLITATGQRVTLRCSPRSGDLSVYWYQQSLDQGLQFLIQYYNGEERAKGNILERFSAQQFPDLHSELNLSSLELGDSALYFCASSSKKNRDTAYNEQFFGPGTRLTVL.

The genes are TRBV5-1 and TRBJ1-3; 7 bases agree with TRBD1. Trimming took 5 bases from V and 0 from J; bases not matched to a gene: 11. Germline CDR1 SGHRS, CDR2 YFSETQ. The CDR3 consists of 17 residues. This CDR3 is CASRLGTVASSGNTIYF. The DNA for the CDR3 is TGCGCCAGCAGACTGGGGACAGTAGCCAGCTCTGGAAACACCATATATTTT. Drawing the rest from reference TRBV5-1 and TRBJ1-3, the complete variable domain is KAGVTQTPRYLIKTRGQQVTLSCSPISGHRSVSWYQQTPGQGLQFLFEYFSETQRNKGNFPGRFSGRQFSNSRSEMNVSTLELGDSALYLCASRLGTVASSGNTIYFGEGSWLTVV.